Below are 32 T cell receptor beta chains sequenced from a single sample in a study of glioma-infiltrating T cells listed by TCRdb under 2016. TCRdb names Illumina MiSeq as the instrument used. The iRepertoire nested amplicon-rescue multiplex PCR (arm-PCR) platform was used to amplify TCR alpha and beta CDR3 regions from RNA. The public reads were run again by TCRdb, first through fastp at Q25 and then through MiXCR, and only productive beta chains were kept. Rows merge per CDR3 protein into single entries with the most common DNA and genes. This sample comprises roughly 100,000 distinct CDR3 sequences, approximately 28% of them detected only once. The ten largest make up 44% of the sample. Sequenced material: glioma tissue, nonneoplastic brain tissue, or PBMCs (not recorded which). The receptors were gathered from a human donor with low-grade glioma or glioblastoma, undergoing nonglioma brain surgery, or in good health (not recorded which).

The table lists this clonotype with many counts. The chain couples TRBV7-2 to TRBJ1-2; D remains ambiguous. The length of the CDR3 is 13 residues. Germline lookup yields CDR1 SGHTA and CDR2 FQGNSA. V lost 1 base to trimming and J lost 6 bases, with 9 bases between them. The CDR3 nucleotides read TGTGCCAGCAGCTTAGTCGGGGAGAATGGCTACACCTTC. The encoded protein is CASSLVGENGYTF.

This clonotype occurred many times. The rearrangement links TRBV14 to TRBJ1-1, with unresolved D. This CDR3 is built from 13 residues. In germline, CDR1 is SGHDN, CDR2 FVKESK. The ends were cut back, 4 bases at V and 9 bases at J, with 15 bases in the middle. CDR3 loop: CASSPEVWGKAFF. The CDR3 DNA is TGTGCCAGCAGCCCCGAAGTATGGGGTAAAGCTTTCTTT.

In the case of this clonotype: One base away lies a much larger clone, so this may be a sequencing read error. The chain joins TRBV6-1 to TRBJ2-7; 8 nucleotides match TRBD2. Germline assignment: CDR1 MNHNS and CDR2 SASEGT. This CDR3 has 15 residues. The V segment lost 6 bases and the J segment 0 bases; nucleotides outside the gene matches: 7. The CDR3 coding sequence is TGTGCCAGCAGCCGCGGGGGGTCCAGCTCCTACGAGCAGTACTTC. Amino acids: CASSRGGSSSYEQYF.

This sequence joins TRBV12-3 or TRBV12-4 and TRBJ1-5; no definite D call. The CDR3 has 13 residues. V dropped 6 bases and J dropped 9 bases, with 15 bases sitting between them. The CDR3 spells CASSPFEDRPQHF. In DNA form, the CDR3 reads TGTGCCAGCAGCCCCTTTGAGGATCGGCCCCAGCATTTT.

This clonotype was counted many times. J is TRBJ1-2 and V is TRBV28; a possible D gene is TRBD1 (6 bases). This CDR3 is 12 amino acids long. CDR1 is MDHEN, CDR2 SYDVKM, per germline. The V gene lost 10 bases and the J gene lost 4 bases, with 13 bases spanning the gap. The chain's CDR3 is CATVTGLYGYTF. The CDR3 DNA sequence: TGTGCCACCGTAACAGGGCTCTATGGCTACACCTTC.

This clonotype was seen many times. The CDR3 protein is CASSPVQGTQYF. In DNA form, the CDR3 reads TGTGCCAGCAGTCCCGTTCAGGGGACCCAGTACTTC. V is TRBV27 and J is TRBJ2-5; maybe TRBD1 (5 bases). CDR3 length equals 12 residues. The germline CDR1 and CDR2 sequences are MNHEY and SMNVEV (reference sequence). V lost 5 bases and J 7 bases, leaving 11 bases between the germline ends.

In its sample, this clonotype was seen a few times. The chain links TRBV12-3 or TRBV12-4 to TRBJ1-5; unclear D gene. The ends were cut back, 6 bases at V and 5 bases at J, with 11 bases in the middle. CDR3 size: 13 residues. The CDR3 DNA reads TGTGCCAGCAGCCCCTTTGAGGATCAGCCCCAGCATTTT. Its translation is CASSPFEDQPQHF.

A word on this clonotype: This may be a read error: a much more frequent sequence differs by one nucleotide. This chain links TRBV4-1 with TRBJ2-1; no definite D call. The CDR3 is made up of 15 amino acids. Per germline, CDR1 MGHRA and CDR2 YSYEKL. The chain's CDR3 is CASYMIQAVFCEQLF. CDR3 sequence (DNA): TGTGCCAGCTACATGATCCAGGCGGTCTTTTGTGAGCAGCTCTTC.

The chain has TRBV3-1 and TRBJ1-5, with 8 bases aligning to TRBD1. The trim removed 4 bases at V and 0 bases at J, leaving 14 bases unmatched. Germline-derived CDR1 and CDR2 are LGHDT and YNNKEL (reference sequence). This CDR3 is 19 amino acids long. The CDR3 region is CASSPSQGARAYSNQPQHF. DNA of the CDR3: TGTGCCAGCAGCCCGTCCCAGGGGGCGCGCGCTTATAGCAATCAGCCCCAGCATTTT.

The gene calls are TRBV29-1 and TRBJ2-1, with TRBD2 identical over 11 bases. Trimming cost V 6 bases and J 3 bases; bases outside gene matches: 7. Germline CDR1 is SQVTM and CDR2 is ANQGSEA. The CDR3 is 15 residues long. The CDR3 spells CSVGSTSGGYNEQFF. In nucleotides, the CDR3 is TGCAGCGTCGGTTCCACTAGCGGGGGCTACAATGAGCAGTTCTTC.

J is TRBJ1-2 and V is TRBV2, with D perhaps matching TRBD1 (5 bases). Germline assignment: CDR1 SNHLY and CDR2 FYNNEI. This CDR3 has 14 residues. Trimming cost V 6 bases and J 3 bases, with 14 bases left between them. CDR3 region: CASSDTGSHYGYTF. The CDR3 DNA is TGTGCCAGCAGCGACACAGGATCCCACTATGGCTACACCTTC.

As regards this clonotype: This may be a read error: a much more frequent sequence differs by one nucleotide. The genes are TRBV18 and TRBJ1-1; D is uncertain. The CDR3 is 14 residues long. Germline V CDR1 and CDR2: KGHSH, LQKENI. The CDR3 DNA reads as TGTGCCAGCTCACCACTCTCGACGAACCCTGAAGATTTCTTT. This translates into CASSPLSTNPEDFF.

The chain carries TRBV27 and TRBJ2-7; the match to TRBD1 covers 8 bases. Germline V lookup: CDR1 MNHEY, CDR2 SMNVEV (reference sequence). CDR3 length: 16 amino acids. The trim removed 0 bases at V and 5 bases at J, leaving 9 bases unmatched. CDR3 coding DNA: TGTGCCAGCAGTTTATCGAAACAGGCAGGGGGCAACGAGCAGTACTTC. As protein: CASSLSKQAGGNEQYF.

This clonotype was observed many times. The CDR3 loop is CSATLGVGGYNSPLHF. The CDR3 region has the DNA TGCAGTGCTACCCTCGGTGTGGGGGGCTATAATTCACCCCTCCACTTT. The chain carries TRBV20-1 and TRBJ1-6, with TRBD1 as a possible D gene (5 bases). Deletions cut 4 bases from V and 3 bases from J, with 16 bases between. This CDR3 comprises 16 residues. Looked up from germline, CDR1 is DFQATT and CDR2 is SNEGSKA (reference sequence).

This clonotype was seen repeatedly, ten times or more. The chain has TRBV4-3 and TRBJ2-1; 8 bases align to TRBD2. The germline V gene has CDR1 LGHNA and CDR2 YSLEER. Trimming took 1 base from V and 4 from J; bases not matched to a gene: 6. The CDR3 length is 16 residues. CDR3 bases: TGCGCCAGCAGCCAAGGCGGGACTAGAGATTACAATGAGCAGTTCTTC. It encodes CASSQGGTRDYNEQFF.

This clonotype was observed many times. The rearrangement joins TRBV20-1 to TRBJ1-1, with no clear D. Germline CDR1 and CDR2: DFQATT and SNEGSKA (reference sequence). This CDR3 region has 14 residues. Deletions cut 0 bases from V and 1 base from J, with 9 bases between. The CDR3 coding sequence is TGCAGTGCTAGAGAGTCCACAGAGAACACTGAAGCTTTCTTT. This gives the protein CSARESTENTEAFF.

This clonotype occurred many times. The genes are TRBV18 and TRBJ1-2, with D unresolved. Germline V gene sequence: CDR1 KGHSH, CDR2 LQKENI. This CDR3 contains 13 residues. V was pared by 1 base and J by 6 bases, with 9 bases between. The CDR3 sequence: CASSPLPGDGYTF. The DNA of the CDR3 is TGTGCCAGCTCACCACTGCCCGGGGATGGCTACACCTTC.

The chain has TRBV3-1 and TRBJ1-1; no clear D. The length of the CDR3 is 15 residues. Deletions cut 0 bases from V and 3 bases from J, with 11 bases between. Per germline, CDR1 LGHDT and CDR2 YNNKEL (reference sequence). The CDR3 protein is CASSQERAWDTEAFF. CDR3 sequence (DNA): TGTGCCAGCAGCCAAGAACGAGCATGGGACACTGAAGCTTTCTTT.

The genes are TRBV5-1 and TRBJ2-7, with D possibly being TRBD1 (6 bases). The germline V gene encodes CDR1 SGHRS and CDR2 YFSETQ. The CDR3 has 13 residues. V was trimmed by 5 bases and J by 3 bases, leaving 12 bases between them. DNA for the CDR3: TGCGCCAGCAGTTTTGACAGGCTCTACGAGCAGTACTTC. This codes for CASSFDRLYEQYF.

This clonotype was recorded at least ten times. This chain uses TRBV20-1 with TRBJ1-1, with 8 bases fitting TRBD1. This CDR3 comprises 13 residues. V dropped 5 bases and J dropped 5; count of bases not matched to a gene: 7. Germline CDR1 reads DFQATT; CDR2 reads SNEGSKA (reference sequence). The CDR3 sequence: CSALRQGRTEAFF. CDR3 in DNA: TGCAGTGCTCTCAGACAGGGGAGGACTGAAGCTTTCTTT.

Turning to this clonotype: One end of the junction does not line up with germline, which may come from a read error. The chain combines TRBV7-2 with TRBJ1-1, with 9 bases fitting TRBD1. CDR1 is SGHTA, CDR2 FQGNSA, per germline. CDR3 length: 13 residues. The CDR3 loop is CASSNTGGTEASF. The CDR3 coding sequence is TGTGCCAGCAGTAATACAGGGGGCACTGAAGCTTCCTTT.

The table lists this clonotype with many counts. The genes are TRBV12-3 or TRBV12-4 and TRBJ2-5, with 9 bases identical to TRBD2. This CDR3 has 15 residues. After removal of 7 bases from V and 4 bases from J, the junction contained 10 bases not matched to a gene. CDR3 sequence (DNA): TGTGCCAGCACCATGGGACTAGCCAACATAGAGACCCAGTACTTC. Protein: CASTMGLANIETQYF.

This clonotype was detected ten times or more. The chain couples TRBV20-1 to TRBJ2-3; tentative D call: TRBD2 (5 bases). The germline CDR1 and CDR2 sequences are DFQATT and SNEGSKA (reference sequence). The CDR3 has 15 residues. Trimming removed 5 bases from V and 0 bases from J, with 15 bases in between. CDR3 region: CSAPWERPSTDTQYF. In DNA form, the CDR3 reads TGCAGTGCTCCGTGGGAGCGGCCTAGCACAGATACGCAGTATTTT.

This clonotype was counted at least ten times. The chain couples TRBV28 to TRBJ1-3; 8 positions match TRBD1. This CDR3 has 15 amino acids. Germline V gene data show CDR1 as MDHEN and CDR2 as SYDVKM. The trim removed 5 bases at V and 2 bases at J, leaving 5 bases unmatched. CDR3 in DNA: TGTGCCAGCAGTCTTGACAGGGGTGCTGGAAACACCATATATTTT. It codes for CASSLDRGAGNTIYF.

This clonotype was seen many times. V gene TRBV6-1 combines with J gene TRBJ2-7; either TRBD1 or TRBD2 may fit D (5 bases each). This CDR3 is 12 amino acids long. The ends were cut back, 6 bases at V and 5 bases at J, with 11 bases in the middle. Germline CDR1 reads MNHNS; CDR2 reads SASEGT. Written as DNA, the CDR3 is TGTGCCAGCAGCTCCCAGGGAGACGAGCAGTACTTC. This codes for CASSSQGDEQYF.

As to this clonotype: The conserved phenylalanine or tryptophan normally closing the CDR3 is absent here, so this likely arose from a read error. This sequence joins TRBV6-8 and TRBJ2-5; D perhaps matches TRBD1 (6 bases). The J call may be incorrect, as the DNA end agrees better with TRBJ2-7. The germline V gene has CDR1 MNHGY and CDR2 SAAAGT. CDR3 length equals 13 residues. This chain's CDR3 is CASNPGQFYEQYS. CDR3 coding DNA: TGTGCCAGCAATCCGGGACAATTCTACGAGCAGTACTCC.

Regarding this clonotype: One end of the junction is discordant with germline, which a read error may explain. This chain links TRBV4-1 with TRBJ2-1; 7 positions match TRBD2. The CDR3 runs to 16 residues. Germline CDR1 and CDR2: MGHRA and YSYEKL. CDR3 in DNA: TGCGCCAGCAGCCAACCTAGCGGCCGCTCCTACAATGAGCAGCTCTTC. It translates to CASSQPSGRSYNEQLF.

The gene calls are TRBV19 and TRBJ2-3, with D uncertain. CDR3 length: 14 residues. CDR1 LNHDA and CDR2 SQIVND come from the germline V gene (reference sequence). Trimming took off 10 bases at V and 1 base at J, with 15 bases between the two ends. In DNA, the CDR3 is TGTGCCACCTCGACATTTGGGGGCACAGATACGCAGTATTTT. Translation: CATSTFGGTDTQYF.

For this clonotype: A much larger clone is a single base away; this may be a read error. This rearrangement joins TRBV7-9 to TRBJ2-1; tentatively, D is TRBD1 (7 bases). The CDR3 has 17 amino acids. The V gene's germline CDR1 is SEHNR and CDR2 FQNEAQ (reference sequence). Trimming stripped 3 bases from V and 6 bases from J, with 21 bases between. Here the CDR3 DNA reads TGTGCCAGCAGCTTTTGGGCTCGTAGCAGGGGGGCCAATGAGCAGTTCTTC. Translation: CASSFWARSRGANEQFF.

The V and J genes are TRBV19 and TRBJ2-1; D uncertain. The CDR3 runs 15 residues. The V end lost 2 bases, the J end lost 2 bases, and 10 bases lay between the germline ends. Germline V gives CDR1 LNHDA, CDR2 SQIVND (reference sequence). This CDR3 is CASSINLRPYNEQFF. The DNA for the CDR3 is TGTGCCAGTAGTATAAACCTTAGACCCTACAATGAGCAGTTCTTC.

This clonotype was detected a few times. The gene calls are TRBV19 and TRBJ1-3, with D unresolved. Trimming took 7 bases from V and 4 from J, leaving 14 bases between them. Germline V gene data show CDR1 as LNHDA and CDR2 as SQIVND (reference sequence). The CDR3 has 14 residues. CDR3 amino acids: CASKVGLSGNTIYF. CDR3 coding DNA: TGTGCCAGTAAGGTCGGACTTTCGGGAAACACCATATATTTT.

In regard to this clonotype: This may come from a read error, since a much larger clone is one base off. V gene TRBV6-5 combines with J gene TRBJ2-7; a weak D match, TRBD1 (6 bases). Germline lookup yields CDR1 MNHEY and CDR2 SVGAGI. This CDR3 has 13 residues. Trimming removed 7 bases from V and 2 bases from J, with 12 bases in between. CDR3 DNA: TGTGCCAGCAACATTAGACAGGCCTACGAGCAGTACTTC. The encoded protein is CASNIRQAYEQYF.